One and the same sample provided the 26 T cell receptor beta chains below, sequenced in a study of OX40 agonist ivuxolimab in advanced cancers. Assay used: immunoSEQ multiplex PCR; TCRdb lists only in-frame clones, some missing. The sample lists about 37,000 clones; about 90% were seen once. The starting material was CD4+ or CD8+ T cells sorted from blood, obtained in a trial of the OX40 agonist ivuxolimab. Receptors were obtained from an adult with an advanced solid tumor such as melanoma, head and neck, liver or kidney cancer.

This chain uses TRBV30 with TRBJ2-7; possibly TRBD2 for D (7 bases). The CDR3 totals 15 residues. From germline, CDR1 is GTSNPN and CDR2 SVGIG (reference sequence). Trimming removed 4 bases at V and 5 bases at J, with 21 bases between. The CDR3 region is CAWTRRPGGLDEQYF. The CDR3 DNA reads TGTGCCTGGACTAGGAGGCCCGGGGGGCTAGACGAGCAGTACTTC.

J is TRBJ2-7 and V is TRBV21-1; TRBD1 is taken as the D call from the table, unchecked against the DNA. TRBV21-1 is a recognized pseudogene. This CDR3 is 16 amino acids long. This CDR3 reads CASSKAGKQALYEQYF. DNA for the CDR3: TGTGCCAGCAGCAAAGCGGGAAAACAGGCGCTCTACGAGCAGTACTTC.

The rearrangement links TRBV30 to TRBJ1-4, with D maybe TRBD1 (5 bases). Trimming stripped 0 bases from V and 7 bases from J, with 12 bases between. The length of the CDR3 is 14 residues. CDR1 GTSNPN and CDR2 SVGIG come from the germline V gene (reference sequence). CDR3 protein: CAWSVGGEGEKLFF. As DNA, the CDR3 is TGTGCCTGGAGTGTAGGAGGGGAGGGTGAAAAACTGTTTTTT.

The rearrangement links TRBV5-6 to TRBJ2-1; 9 nucleotides line up with TRBD1. Germline trimming cut 4 bases from V and 6 bases from J; bases unmatched to any gene: 8. The CDR3 extends over 15 amino acids. Germline CDR1 reads SGHDT; CDR2 reads YYEEEE. The CDR3 sequence is CASSPGTGKRNEQFF. Written as DNA, the CDR3 is TGTGCCAGCAGCCCCGGGACAGGGAAACGCAATGAGCAGTTCTTC.

The V call is TRBV6-5, the J call TRBJ2-2, with D hard to call. V lost 7 bases and J 2 bases, leaving 17 bases between the germline ends. Germline V gene lookup returns CDR1 MNHEY and CDR2 SVGAGI. The CDR3 consists of 16 residues. This chain's CDR3 is CASTSSPGGNTGELFF. The DNA of the CDR3 is TGTGCCAGCACTTCCTCTCCGGGTGGAAACACCGGGGAGCTGTTTTTT.

The chain is built from TRBV6-6 and TRBJ1-1; perhaps TRBD1 as D (6 bases). V lost 3 bases and J lost 4, with 12 bases in between. The CDR3 totals 14 residues. The germline CDR1 and CDR2 sequences are MNHNY and SVGAGI (reference sequence). CDR3 sequence reads: CASSYRQELTEAFF. CDR3 coding DNA: TGTGCCAGCAGTTATAGACAGGAACTCACTGAAGCTTTCTTT.

This chain uses TRBV5-1 with TRBJ2-3; possibly TRBD2 for D (6 bases). V was cut by 0 bases and J by 3 bases, with 11 bases left in between. This CDR3 comprises 15 residues. Germline CDR1 reads SGHRS; CDR2 reads YFSETQ. For the CDR3, the DNA is TGCGCCAGCAGCTTGGTGGGGGGAGGAACAGATACGCAGTATTTT. Amino acid sequence: CASSLVGGGTDTQYF.

This chain joins TRBV4-3 and TRBJ1-1, with 7 nucleotides matching TRBD1. V dropped 0 bases and J dropped 5; count of bases not matched to a gene: 9. Germline CDR1 LGHNA, CDR2 YSLEER. This CDR3 contains 16 residues. This CDR3 reads CASSQDSWPGGTEAFF. DNA for the CDR3: TGCGCCAGCAGCCAAGATTCTTGGCCAGGGGGTACTGAAGCTTTCTTT.

The chain has TRBV7-2 and TRBJ1-2; tentative D call: TRBD1 (6 bases). Trimming pared 1 base from V and 6 bases from J, leaving 12 bases between. The CDR3 loop spans 14 amino acids. Germline V gene lookup returns CDR1 SGHTA and CDR2 FQGNSA. CDR3 in DNA: TGTGCCAGCAGCTTAGGGGCAGGGGTAAATGGCTACACCTTC. Protein: CASSLGAGVNGYTF.

V is TRBV6-1 and J is TRBJ1-2; 8 bases map to TRBD1. This CDR3 spans 13 amino acids. The V segment lost 3 bases and the J segment 7 bases; nucleotides outside the gene matches: 4. CDR1 and CDR2 from the germline V gene are MNHNS and SASEGT. This CDR3 reads CASSDGQGPGYTF. In DNA, the CDR3 is TGTGCCAGCAGTGACGGACAGGGTCCTGGCTACACCTTC.

This clone appeared once. One end of the junction varies from germline; a read error may be responsible. V and J are TRBV30 and TRBJ2-6; TRBD1 is a possible D gene (6 bases). The CDR3 sequence is 17 residues long. The V gene's germline CDR1 is GTSNPN and CDR2 SVGIG (reference sequence). This chain's CDR3 is CTWSVLRAGVGANVLTF. As DNA, the CDR3 is TGTACCTGGAGTGTACTCAGGGCAGGGGTCGGGGCCAACGTCCTGACTTTC.

CDR3 in DNA: TGTGCCTGGAGTGTACGGGGGAGCACTGAAGCTTTCTTT. It codes for CAWSVRGSTEAFF. The chain links TRBV30 to TRBJ1-1; D is perhaps TRBD1 (5 bases). Trimming left V 0 bases short and J 4 bases short, with 9 bases between. Germline V gives CDR1 GTSNPN, CDR2 SVGIG (reference sequence). The CDR3 totals 13 residues.

CDR3: CASVPRTSGGAETQYF. In nucleotides, the CDR3 is TGCGCCAGCGTCCCCCGGACTAGCGGGGGGGCAGAGACCCAGTACTTC. This chain links TRBV5-1 with TRBJ2-5; 15 nucleotides align to TRBD2. Germline assignment: CDR1 SGHRS and CDR2 YFSETQ. The CDR3 contains 16 residues. Trimming removed 7 bases from V and 4 bases from J; junction bases left unmatched: 8.

The CDR3 sequence: CASTVYGYTF. The CDR3 DNA sequence: TGCGCCAGCACTGTCTATGGCTACACCTTC. This rearrangement joins TRBV10-1 to TRBJ1-2; D is ambiguous. The CDR3 loop spans 10 amino acids. Germline-derived CDR1 and CDR2 are WNHNN and SYGVQD (reference sequence). Trimming removed 7 bases from V and 4 bases from J, with 4 bases in between.

This chain links TRBV7-9 with TRBJ2-3; the match to TRBD1 covers 7 bases. Germline CDR1 SEHNR, CDR2 FQNEAQ (reference sequence). V was clipped by 6 bases and J by 1 base; unmatched bases: 1. CDR3 length: 13 amino acids. CDR3 sequence (DNA): TGTGCCAGCAGAACAGGGGGCACAGATACGCAGTATTTT. Protein sequence: CASRTGGTDTQYF.

The V and J genes are TRBV29-1 and TRBJ1-1, with D possibly matching TRBD1 (5 bases). Trimming removed 5 bases at V and 1 base at J, with 14 bases between. Germline V gene sequence: CDR1 SQVTM, CDR2 ANQGSEA. The CDR3 sequence is 14 residues long. CDR3 sequence reads: CSVPKQRGNTEAFF. In DNA form, the CDR3 reads TGCAGCGTTCCTAAACAGAGGGGGAACACTGAAGCTTTCTTT.

V is TRBV9 and J is TRBJ1-4, with no clear D. The germline V gene encodes CDR1 SGDLS and CDR2 YYNGEE. Trimming took 4 bases from V and 10 from J, leaving 8 bases between them. The CDR3 is 11 residues long. CDR3 nucleotides: TGTGCCAGCAGCAGCCTCGGAAAACTGTTTTTT. Its translation: CASSSLGKLFF.

Written as DNA, the CDR3 is TGTGCCAGCAGCTGGGGAGGGACAACATATTACTATGGCTACACCTTC. Its translation is CASSWGGTTYYYGYTF. The chain recombines TRBV11-2 with TRBJ1-2; TRBD1 might be the D (6 bases). Germline V gene lookup returns CDR1 SGHAT and CDR2 FQNNGV. The CDR3 loop spans 16 amino acids. V lost 4 bases to trimming and J lost 3 bases, with 18 bases between them.

The genes are TRBV4-1 and TRBJ2-5; 9 bases match TRBD1. CDR3 length equals 16 residues. Losses at the gene ends were 1 base for V and 0 bases for J; bases not matched to a gene: 3. Germline lookup yields CDR1 MGHRA and CDR2 YSYEKL. The CDR3 region is CASSQGTGGNQETQYF. The CDR3 DNA reads as TGCGCCAGCAGCCAAGGAACAGGGGGCAACCAAGAGACCCAGTACTTC.

The CDR3 DNA reads as TGTGCCAGCAGCTCCAGCCCCGGCCCCCTCCACTTT. Protein product: CASSSSPGPLHF. The chain uses TRBV9 and TRBJ1-6; D is unresolved. The CDR3 runs to 12 residues. The germline V gene encodes CDR1 SGDLS and CDR2 YYNGEE. V lost 4 bases and J 13 bases, leaving 12 bases between the germline ends.

The chain recombines TRBV9 with TRBJ2-7, with unresolved D. The germline V gene has CDR1 SGDLS and CDR2 YYNGEE. This CDR3 has 14 residues. Trimming stripped 0 bases from V and 0 bases from J, with 7 bases between. CDR3 protein: CASSVGPGSYEQYF. CDR3 nucleotides: TGTGCCAGCAGCGTAGGTCCAGGCTCCTACGAGCAGTACTTC.

V and J are TRBV7-2 and TRBJ1-1; 7 bases agree with TRBD1. CDR1 and CDR2 from the germline V gene are SGHTA and FQGNSA. V gave up 1 base and J gave up 3 bases; unmatched junction bases: 11. The CDR3 consists of 17 residues. CDR3 coding DNA: TGTGCCAGCAGCTTAGTCGCAGGGGGAAACACGGACACTGAAGCTTTCTTT. Translation: CASSLVAGGNTDTEAFF.

CDR3 sequence: CASSLDGGGLPSYNEQFF. The CDR3 DNA reads as TGCGCCAGCAGCTTGGATGGCGGGGGGCTTCCCTCCTACAATGAGCAGTTCTTC. The chain uses TRBV5-1 and TRBJ2-1, with TRBD2 matching over 8 bases. V trimming: 0 bases; J trimming: 0 bases; junction bases outside the gene matches: 8. The CDR3 runs to 18 residues. The germline gives CDR1 SGHRS, CDR2 YFSETQ. Variable domain in full (rest from reference TRBV5-1 and TRBJ2-1): KAGVTQTPRYLIKTRGQQVTLSCSPISGHRSVSWYQQTPGQGLQFLFEYFSETQRNKGNFPGRFSGRQFSNSRSEMNVSTLELGDSALYLCASSLDGGGLPSYNEQFFGPGTRLTVL.

Regarding this clone: Sequence at one end of the junction differs from germline and may be a read error. V usage is TRBV4-3 and J usage is TRBJ2-7; 7 nucleotides align to TRBD1. CDR3 size: 13 residues. Germline V lookup: CDR1 LGHNA, CDR2 YSLEER. Written as DNA, the CDR3 is TGCGCCGGCAGCCCTTACAGGGGCTACGAGCAGTACTTC. This encodes CAGSPYRGYEQYF.

The chain has TRBV11-3 and TRBJ2-5, with D perhaps matching TRBD1 (5 bases). The end of the DNA is better explained by TRBJ2-7, so the J call may be wrong. The CDR3 is 14 amino acids. Germline CDR1 and CDR2: SGHNT and YENEEA. Written as DNA, the CDR3 is TGTGCCAGCAGCCAGACAGAGAGCTCCTACGAGCAGTACTTC. Protein product: CASSQTESSYEQYF.

The chain is built from TRBV6-5 and TRBJ2-5, with D perhaps matching TRBD2 (7 bases). The CDR3 contains 15 residues. V lost 10 bases and J 1 base, leaving 19 bases between the germline ends. In germline, CDR1 is MNHEY, CDR2 SVGAGI. CDR3 protein: CATRRAGGLQETQYF. CDR3 DNA sequence: TGTGCCACCCGGAGGGCCGGGGGGCTCCAAGAGACCCAGTACTTC.